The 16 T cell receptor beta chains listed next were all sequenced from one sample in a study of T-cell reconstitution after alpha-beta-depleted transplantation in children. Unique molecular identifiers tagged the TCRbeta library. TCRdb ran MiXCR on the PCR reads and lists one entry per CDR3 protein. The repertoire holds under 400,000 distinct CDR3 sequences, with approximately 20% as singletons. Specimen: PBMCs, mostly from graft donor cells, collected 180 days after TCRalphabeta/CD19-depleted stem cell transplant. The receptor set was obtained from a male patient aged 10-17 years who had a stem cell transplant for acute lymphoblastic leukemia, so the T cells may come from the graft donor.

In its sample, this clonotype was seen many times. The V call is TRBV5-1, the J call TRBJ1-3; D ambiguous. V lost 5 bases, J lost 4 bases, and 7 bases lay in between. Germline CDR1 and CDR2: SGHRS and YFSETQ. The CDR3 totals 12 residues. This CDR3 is CASRGDGNTIYF. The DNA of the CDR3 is TGCGCCAGCAGAGGAGACGGAAACACCATATATTTT. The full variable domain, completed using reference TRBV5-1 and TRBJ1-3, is KAGVTQTPRYLIKTRGQQVTLSCSPISGHRSVSWYQQTPGQGLQFLFEYFSETQRNKGNFPGRFSGRQFSNSRSEMNVSTLELGDSALYLCASRGDGNTIYFGEGSWLTVV.

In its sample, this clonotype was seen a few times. This chain's CDR3 is CSAPRLAGGPLETQYF. The DNA for the CDR3 is TGCAGTGCTCCTCGACTAGCGGGAGGGCCGTTAGAGACCCAGTACTTC. The rearrangement uses TRBV20-1 and TRBJ2-5; 14 bases are shared with TRBD2. The CDR3 is made up of 16 amino acids. CDR1 is DFQATT, CDR2 SNEGSKA, per germline (reference sequence). V gave up 5 bases and J gave up 4 bases; unmatched junction bases: 9.

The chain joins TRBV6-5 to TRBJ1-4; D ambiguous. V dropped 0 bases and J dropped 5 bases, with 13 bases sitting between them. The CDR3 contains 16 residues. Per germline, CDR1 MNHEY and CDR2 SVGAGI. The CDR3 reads CASSYSELGLNEKLFF. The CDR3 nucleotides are TGTGCCAGCAGTTACTCGGAGCTGGGCCTGAATGAAAAACTGTTTTTT.

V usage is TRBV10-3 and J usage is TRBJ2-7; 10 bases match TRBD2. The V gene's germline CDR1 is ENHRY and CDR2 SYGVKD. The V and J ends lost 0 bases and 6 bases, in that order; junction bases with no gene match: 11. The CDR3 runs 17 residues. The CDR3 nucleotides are TGTGCCATCAGTGAGTCGGCGCTAGCGGGAGCTTTTCTCGAGCAGTACTTC. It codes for CAISESALAGAFLEQYF.

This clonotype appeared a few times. The DNA of the CDR3 is TGCGCCAGCAGCCATGGCAGGAGGAACACTGAAGCTTTCTTT. It codes for CASSHGRRNTEAFF. The chain joins TRBV5-1 to TRBJ1-1, with D hard to call. V lost 4 bases to trimming and J lost 1 base, with 11 bases between them. CDR1 is SGHRS, CDR2 YFSETQ, per germline. This CDR3 is built from 14 residues.

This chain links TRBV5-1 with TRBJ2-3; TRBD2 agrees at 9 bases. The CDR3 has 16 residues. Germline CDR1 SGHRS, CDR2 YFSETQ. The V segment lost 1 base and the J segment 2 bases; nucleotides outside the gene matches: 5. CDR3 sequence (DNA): TGCGCCAGCAGCTTGACTCTAGCGGGATTCACAGATACGCAGTATTTT. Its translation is CASSLTLAGFTDTQYF. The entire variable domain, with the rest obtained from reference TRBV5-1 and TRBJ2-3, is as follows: KAGVTQTPRYLIKTRGQQVTLSCSPISGHRSVSWYQQTPGQGLQFLFEYFSETQRNKGNFPGRFSGRQFSNSRSEMNVSTLELGDSALYLCASSLTLAGFTDTQYFGPGTRLTVL.

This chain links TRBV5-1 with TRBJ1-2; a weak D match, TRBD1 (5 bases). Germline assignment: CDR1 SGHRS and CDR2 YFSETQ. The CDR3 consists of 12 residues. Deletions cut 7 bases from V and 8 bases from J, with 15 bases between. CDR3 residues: CASGWAGLGYTF. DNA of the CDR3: TGCGCCAGCGGCTGGGCAGGGCTGGGCTACACCTTC. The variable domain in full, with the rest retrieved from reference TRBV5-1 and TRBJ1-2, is KAGVTQTPRYLIKTRGQQVTLSCSPISGHRSVSWYQQTPGQGLQFLFEYFSETQRNKGNFPGRFSGRQFSNSRSEMNVSTLELGDSALYLCASGWAGLGYTFGSGTRLTVV.

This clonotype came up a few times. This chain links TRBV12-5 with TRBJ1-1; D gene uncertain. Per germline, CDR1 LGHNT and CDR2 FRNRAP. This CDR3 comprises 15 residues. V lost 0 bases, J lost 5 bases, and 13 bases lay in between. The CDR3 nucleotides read TGTGCTAGTGGTTTGGTACGTACTAAGGGAACTGAAGCTTTCTTT. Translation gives CASGLVRTKGTEAFF.

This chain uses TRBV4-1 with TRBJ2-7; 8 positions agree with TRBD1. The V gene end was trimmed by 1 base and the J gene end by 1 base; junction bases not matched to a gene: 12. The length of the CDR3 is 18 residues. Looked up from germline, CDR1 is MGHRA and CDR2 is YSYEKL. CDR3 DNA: TGCGCCAGCAGCCAAGCCCAGGGGGCCCCCAGGAGGTCCTACGAGCAGTACTTC. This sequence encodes CASSQAQGAPRRSYEQYF.

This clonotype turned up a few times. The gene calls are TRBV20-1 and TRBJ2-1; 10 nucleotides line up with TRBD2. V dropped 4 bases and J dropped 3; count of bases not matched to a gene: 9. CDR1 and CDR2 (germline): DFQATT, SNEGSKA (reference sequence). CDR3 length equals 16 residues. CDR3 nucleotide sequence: TGCAGTGCTAACCGGGCTAGCGGGAGTGTCTACAATGAGCAGTTCTTC. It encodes CSANRASGSVYNEQFF.

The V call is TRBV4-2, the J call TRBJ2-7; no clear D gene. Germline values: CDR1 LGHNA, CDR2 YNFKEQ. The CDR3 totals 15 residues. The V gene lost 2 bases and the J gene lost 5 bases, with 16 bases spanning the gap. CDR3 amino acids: CASSQYSGPRNEQYF. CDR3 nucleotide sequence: TGTGCCAGCAGCCAATACTCCGGGCCGAGGAACGAGCAGTACTTC.

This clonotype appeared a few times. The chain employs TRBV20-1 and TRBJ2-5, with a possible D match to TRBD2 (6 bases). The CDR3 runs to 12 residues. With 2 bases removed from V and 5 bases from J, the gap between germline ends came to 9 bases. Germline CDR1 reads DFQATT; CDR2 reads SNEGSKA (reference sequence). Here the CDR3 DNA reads TGCAGTGCTAGACTCCGGGGGGAGACCCAGTACTTC. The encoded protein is CSARLRGETQYF.

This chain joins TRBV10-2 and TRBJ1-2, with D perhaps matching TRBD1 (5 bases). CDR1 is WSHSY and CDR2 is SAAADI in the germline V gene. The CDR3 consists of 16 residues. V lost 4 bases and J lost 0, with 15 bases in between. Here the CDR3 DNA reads TGCGCCAGCAGTGGGGCCCCGGTAGGGGCTAACTATGGCTACACCTTC. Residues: CASSGAPVGANYGYTF.

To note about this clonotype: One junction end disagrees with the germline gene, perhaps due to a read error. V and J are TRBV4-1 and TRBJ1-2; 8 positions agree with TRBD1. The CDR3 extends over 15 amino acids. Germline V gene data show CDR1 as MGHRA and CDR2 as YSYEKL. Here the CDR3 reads CASSHRTGQSYGDTF. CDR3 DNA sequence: TGCGCCAGCAGCCACAGGACAGGGCAATCCTATGGCGACACCTTC.

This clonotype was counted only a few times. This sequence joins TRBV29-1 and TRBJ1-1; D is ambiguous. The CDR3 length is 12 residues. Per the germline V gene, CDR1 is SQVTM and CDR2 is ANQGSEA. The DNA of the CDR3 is TGCAGTGCTGACCGGGGGAACACTGAAGCTTTCTTT. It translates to CSADRGNTEAFF. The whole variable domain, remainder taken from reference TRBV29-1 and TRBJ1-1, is SAVISQKPSRDICQRGTSLTIQCQVDSQVTMMFWYRQQPGQSLTLIATANQGSEATYESGFVIDKFPISRPNLTFSTLTVSNMSPEDSSIYLCSADRGNTEAFFGQGTRLTVV.

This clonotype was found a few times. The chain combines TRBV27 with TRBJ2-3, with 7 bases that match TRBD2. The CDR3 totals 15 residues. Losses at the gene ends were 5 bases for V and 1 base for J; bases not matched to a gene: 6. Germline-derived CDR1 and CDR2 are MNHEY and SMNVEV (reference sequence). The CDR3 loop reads CASSPGLGGTDTQYF. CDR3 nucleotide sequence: TGTGCCAGCAGTCCAGGACTAGGTGGCACAGATACGCAGTATTTT.